This T cell receptor beta chain was captured by sequencing in a study of blood T cell repertoires in COVID-19. The data were produced by immunoSEQ multiplex PCR, yet TCRdb's version contains in-frame clones alone and is incomplete. The sample carries fewer than 250,000 clones, around four fifths recorded once. CDR3 length: 18 residues. In germline, CDR1 is MNHEY, CDR2 SVGEGT. Trimming removed 6 bases from V and 7 bases from J; junction bases left unmatched: 16. The chain has TRBV6-2 or TRBV6-3 and TRBJ1-6; TRBD1 agrees at 9 bases. Sequencing was done on a sample of peripheral blood. This receptor was identified in a woman in her 40s with active or convalescent COVID-19. CDR3: CASSNRGTGGTVNSPLHF. In DNA, the CDR3 is TGTGCCAGCAGCAATCGAGGCACAGGGGGCACGGTGAATTCACCCCTCCACTTT.